The clone carrying this T cell receptor (beta chain) was seen a handful of times. The antigen is not known. Extracted from the samples, RNA was reverse transcribed into cDNA to serve as the sequencing template. This table comes from immunoSEQ multiplex PCR, and its TCRdb copy is limited to in-frame clones, with some not included. The data contain about 20,000 clones, around 67% of them seen just once; the ten biggest clones take up less than 5.5%. These data originate in a study of CD8+ T cells in alopecia areata. Study-level points and caveats: Possibly because of HLA-related factors, TCR sharing was less clear across patients than in mice.

Sorting of CD4+ cells into CD25+CD127- cells was performed for 5 or 6 patients. Peripheral blood samples and lesional scalp punch biopsies were obtained from alopecia areata patients. V was trimmed by 5 bases and J by 1 base, leaving 6 bases between them. The CDR3 runs to 13 residues. Germline V gene data show CDR1 as MNHEY and CDR2 as SMNVEV (reference sequence). The chain employs TRBV27 and TRBJ2-1; D is unclear. This TCR was recovered from a human donor with alopecia areata. Input material: CD4+ Tregs sorted from blood. CDR3 in amino acids: CASSGRSYNEQFF. The CDR3 DNA sequence: TGTGCCAGCAGTGGACGGTCCTACAATGAGCAGTTCTTC.